This TCR beta chain was captured by sequencing in a study of response to subunit inactivated influenza vaccine. The table lists this clonotype with a few counts. The germline V and J ends were trimmed by 6 bases and 3 bases, with 19 bases remaining between them. The germline gives CDR1 SGHKS, CDR2 YYEKEE (reference sequence). The CDR3 runs to 15 residues. TCRdb reprocessed the RT-PCR reads with MiXCR, giving one entry per CDR3 protein. The sample lists 630,000 or so distinct CDR3 sequences, about 15% occurring once. This TCR came from a man aged 45 to 65 who received an inactivated influenza vaccine. Sequenced here: PBMCs from blood, sampled 11 to 12 days after vaccination. The chain couples TRBV5-5 to TRBJ2-7; D gene uncertain. In DNA form, the CDR3 reads TGTGCCAGCACCCGCATCGCCAGTGGAAACTACGAGCAGTACTTC. Translated, it gives CASTRIASGNYEQYF.